This T cell receptor (beta chain) is from a study of T cells expressing NK-cell markers (dated by TCRdb to the early 2020s). Regarding the complete study: Eight donors provided sorted CD3+CD56+NKG2C+, CD3+CD56+NKG2C- and CD3+CD56-NKG2C+ T-cell subsets, whose TCR beta-chain repertoires were profiled. Among the eight sequenced donors, only one was HCMV-seronegative, while the other seven were HCMV-seropositive. The eight sequenced donors were randomly selected healthy volunteers, three men and five women. The libraries were sequenced on Illumina HiSeq 2000/2500, MiSeq or NextSeq, producing 2 x 150 bp reads.

Sequenced using an Illumina HiSeq 2000. 5'RACE template switching, by which a universal primer site and unique molecular identifiers were added, was used to make TCR beta cDNA libraries. cDNA synthesis was primed from the TCR beta constant segment, followed by two successive PCR amplification steps. The authors' pipeline ran thus. MIGEC was used to demultiplex reads and group the reads by UMI, and MiTCR was used to assemble and quantify clonotypes. To exclude erroneous sequences, only TCR cDNA sequences supported by at least two reads were retained. The tcR package was used for downstream repertoire analysis, with clonotypes matched between fractions based on CDR3 nucleotide sequence plus V segment. VDJmatch was used to annotate antigen specificity against VDJdb, with one amino acid substitution allowed in CDR3. After reprocessing by TCRdb, each CDR3 protein sequence is one entry, and no DNA is given. TCRdb's processing, not the study's, gives the V and J calls here. The sample's records list 150,000 or so distinct CDR3 sequences. The top ten clones comprise roughly 20% of the sample.

The CDR3 starts with the cysteine, ends with the phenylalanine, and has 15 residues. No coding sequence is recorded. From the germline V gene, CDR1 is ENHRY and CDR2 is SYGVKD. HCMV-specific IgG was detected in serum with a commercial ELISA kit to determine HCMV serostatus. Ficoll density gradient centrifugation was used to isolate peripheral blood mononuclear cells from blood. Overall results and qualifications from the work: In six donors, the dominant CD3+CD56+NKG2C+ clonotypes were among the top 10 CD8+ clonotypes and accounted for about 1.0-7.5% of CD8+ T cells. Those dominant clonotypes were again the most abundant among CD3+CD56-NKG2C+ cells in four donors, at roughly 25-60.1%. Whether the expanded NKG2C-expressing T cell clones were specific for HCMV antigens was left unclear.

Concerning this clonotype itself: Its target antigen remains unknown.

The rearranged segments are TRBV10-3 and TRBJ2-7; absent DNA, TCRdb's TRBD1 call cannot be checked. This receptor was identified in a woman aged 18-69 years in good health. The sequencing input was blood T cells: a sorted CD56 or NKG2C T cell subset, CD4+ or CD8+ T cells, or bulk PBMC T cells (not recorded which). The CDR3 is CAISGPGQGALSRYF.